A selection of T cell receptor beta chains follows, all from one sample in a study of T cells in Graves' hyperthyroidism and ophthalmopathy. Using its own MiXCR run on the multiplex PCR reads, TCRdb lists one record per CDR3 protein. This table holds fewer than 600,000 distinct CDR3 sequences, about 15% found once. Sequenced material: blood. The receptor set was obtained from a woman aged 18-29 years with Graves' hyperthyroidism. The CDR3 runs from the conserved cysteine through the conserved F or W. Each record gives: clone size, D gene, J gene, V gene, CDR3 protein, CDR3 DNA. A D gene is named only where the DNA matches it firmly. Part of the rows lack a size; the others show once, few, many or a class for expanded clones.

many | - | TRBJ2-3 | TRBV27 | CASSAGSHTDTQYF | TGTGCCAGCTCAGCAGGCTCTCACACAGATACGCAGTATTTT
many | - | TRBJ1-5 | TRBV12-3/TRBV12-4 | CASSDGGKGNQPQHF | TGTGCCAGCAGTGATGGGGGTAAGGGCAATCAGCCCCAGCATTTT
many | TRBD1 | TRBJ1-1 | TRBV5-1 | CASRLDIYRDRDIPGTEAFF | TGCGCCAGCAGGTTGGATATTTACCGGGACAGGGACATCCCGGGGACTGAAGCTTTCTTT
many | - | TRBJ2-1 | TRBV20-1 | CSARAAGSYNEQFF | TGCAGTGCTAGGGCAGCCGGCTCCTACAATGAGCAGTTCTTC
- | TRBD2 | TRBJ2-7 | TRBV6-1 | CASSPTPGLAGYEQYF | TGTGCCAGCAGTCCGACACCCGGACTAGCGGGCTACGAGCAGTACTTC
many | - | TRBJ2-1 | TRBV3-1 | CASSQGDHGRSEQFF | TGTGCCAGCAGCCAAGGTGATCATGGGAGGTCTGAGCAGTTCTTC
few | TRBD2 | TRBJ2-1 | TRBV29-1 | CSVPIGDFSGRNEQFF | TGCAGCGTGCCGATAGGGGACTTTAGCGGGAGAAATGAGCAGTTCTTC
many | - | TRBJ1-2 | TRBV12-3/TRBV12-4 | CASSPRTAYGYTF | TGTGCCAGCAGTCCCAGGACCGCCTATGGCTACACCTTC
few | TRBD2 | TRBJ2-2 | TRBV4-1 | CASRPTSGRSGELFF | TGCGCCAGCAGACCGACTAGCGGGAGGTCCGGGGAGCTGTTTTTT
many | TRBD1 | TRBJ1-4 | TRBV10-3 | CAISDPTGEKLFF | TGTGCCATCAGTGACCCGACAGGGGAAAAACTGTTTTTT
many | - | TRBJ2-5 | TRBV4-2 | CASSQDETQYF | TGTGCCAGCAGCCAAGATGAGACCCAGTACTTC
many | TRBD1 | TRBJ1-1 | TRBV29-1 | CSVRGRGRGNTEAFF | TGCAGCGTTCGTGGCAGGGGGCGAGGGAACACTGAAGCTTTCTTT
many | TRBD1 | TRBJ2-1 | TRBV24-1 | CASQGAINNEQFF | TGTGCCAGCCAGGGGGCGATTAACAATGAGCAGTTCTTC
few | - | TRBJ1-5 | TRBV18 | CASSLTRTEQPQHF | TGTGCCAGCTCACTAACAAGGACAGAGCAGCCCCAGCATTTT
many | TRBD1 | TRBJ2-1 | TRBV10-3 | CAIRTDRETYNEQFF | TGTGCCATCAGAACGGACAGGGAAACCTACAATGAGCAGTTCTTC
few | - | TRBJ1-6 | TRBV2 | CATLGSDSTFYSPLHF | TGTGCCACCTTGGGTTCGGACAGCACATTTTATTCACCCCTCCACTTT
many | TRBD1 | TRBJ1-1 | TRBV11-2 | CASSKRQGGFGYTEAFF | TGTGCCAGCAGCAAGAGACAGGGGGGTTTTGGTTACACTGAAGCTTTCTTT
many | TRBD1 | TRBJ2-2 | TRBV24-1 | CATSDPGTGGRELFF | TGTGCCACCAGTGATCCCGGGACAGGGGGCCGGGAGCTGTTTTTT
- | - | TRBJ2-1 | TRBV24-1 | CATSALSRGNEQFF | TGTGCCACCAGTGCCCTATCAAGGGGGAATGAGCAGTTCTTC
- | TRBD2 | TRBJ2-5 | TRBV24-1 | CATSDGTSFQETQYF | TGTGCCACCAGTGATGGGACTAGCTTCCAAGAGACCCAGTACTTC
- | - | TRBJ2-3 | TRBV6-1 | CATTKVDTQYF | TGTGCCACCACCAAGGTAGATACGCAGTATTTT
- | - | TRBJ2-5 | TRBV4-2 | CASSQDRGTETGETQYF | TGTGCCAGCAGCCAGGATCGAGGGACTGAAACGGGGGAGACCCAGTACTTC
- | - | TRBJ1-2 | TRBV30 | CALRDGTDYGYTF | TGTGCCCTAAGGGACGGGACTGACTATGGCTACACCTTC
- | - | TRBJ1-5 | TRBV5-1 | CASSPGTNSNQPQHF | TGCGCCAGCAGCCCAGGAACAAATAGCAATCAGCCCCAGCATTTT
- | TRBD1 | TRBJ1-1 | TRBV10-3 | CATRGPDRADTEAFF | TGTGCCACGAGAGGGCCGGACAGGGCAGACACTGAAGCTTTCTTT
many | - | TRBJ2-7 | TRBV20-1 | CSVPDSSYEQYF | TGCAGTGTCCCAGACAGCTCCTACGAGCAGTACTTC
few | - | TRBJ2-1 | TRBV7-8 | CASSLEGGRVQFF | TGTGCCAGCAGCTTAGAAGGGGGGCGGGTTCAGTTCTTC
many | TRBD1 | TRBJ1-4 | TRBV6-2/TRBV6-3 | CASSYNRGEANEKLFF | TGTGCCAGCAGTTACAACAGGGGAGAGGCTAATGAAAAACTGTTTTTT
- | - | TRBJ1-3 | TRBV6-5 | CASSYSAGGNTIYF | TGTGCCAGCAGTTACTCTGCAGGGGGAAACACCATATATTTT
many | - | TRBJ1-5 | TRBV7-3 | CASSRGRNQPQHF | TGTGCCAGCAGCAGAGGACGGAATCAGCCCCAGCATTTT
many | - | TRBJ1-1 | TRBV29-1 | CSVERPGTEAFF | TGCAGCGTTGAAAGGCCGGGCACTGAAGCTTTCTTT
- | - | TRBJ2-2 | TRBV7-8 | CASSFVYRGGASTGELFF | TGTGCCAGCAGCTTTGTCTATCGTGGGGGGGCTAGCACCGGGGAGCTGTTTTTT
many | - | TRBJ1-5 | TRBV12-3/TRBV12-4 | CASSYLNSNQPQHF | TGTGCCAGCAGTTACCTTAATAGCAATCAGCCCCAGCATTTT
- | - | TRBJ1-1 | TRBV19 | CASTIAAGETEAFF | TGTGCCAGTACCATCGCTGCCGGGGAGACTGAAGCTTTCTTT
- | - | TRBJ2-1 | TRBV28 | CASTLTGDNEQFF | TGTGCCAGCACCTTGACAGGAGACAATGAGCAGTTCTTC
- | - | TRBJ2-7 | TRBV4-1 | CASSQEQGREQYF | TGCGCCAGCAGCCAGGAACAGGGTCGTGAGCAGTACTTC
many | TRBD1 | TRBJ1-1 | TRBV11-2 | CASCRDRSNTEAFF | TGTGCCAGCTGCCGGGACAGGTCGAACACTGAAGCTTTCTTT
- | TRBD2 | TRBJ2-1 | TRBV7-3 | CASSLSLAGALGFDEQFF | TGTGCCAGCAGCTTGAGCCTAGCGGGAGCTCTTGGTTTCGATGAGCAGTTCTTC
many | TRBD1 | TRBJ1-1 | TRBV3-1 | CASSQGQGEAFF | TGTGCCAGCAGCCAAGGACAGGGCGAAGCTTTCTTT
many | - | TRBJ2-1 | TRBV5-1 | CASSLRQDPYNEQFF | TGCGCCAGCAGCTTACGGCAGGATCCGTACAATGAGCAGTTCTTC
many | - | TRBJ1-2 | TRBV29-1 | CSVEEVRMSGYTF | TGCAGCGTTGAAGAGGTCCGGATGTCGGGCTACACCTTC
- | - | TRBJ2-5 | TRBV5-1 | CASSLWYQETQYF | TGCGCCAGCAGCTTGTGGTACCAAGAGACCCAGTACTTC
- | TRBD1 | TRBJ1-1 | TRBV5-1 | CASSKTTGLTEAFF | TGCGCCAGCAGCAAAACGACAGGGTTGACTGAAGCTTTCTTT
many | TRBD1 | TRBJ1-1 | TRBV11-3 | CASSLQGGATEAFF | TGTGCCAGCAGCCTTCAGGGGGGCGCCACTGAAGCTTTCTTT
many | - | TRBJ1-1 | TRBV7-2 | CASSLGPGEAFF | TGTGCCAGCAGCTTAGGGCCCGGGGAAGCTTTCTTT
many | TRBD2 | TRBJ2-3 | TRBV6-1 | CASSYGTSGPSTDTQYF | TGTGCCAGCAGTTACGGGACTAGCGGGCCCAGCACAGATACGCAGTATTTT
many | TRBD2 | TRBJ2-3 | TRBV7-6 | CASSWRGADTQYF | TGTGCCAGCAGCTGGCGGGGGGCAGATACGCAGTATTTT
many | - | TRBJ1-1 | TRBV5-1 | CASRTWGEGYTEAFF | TGCGCCAGCAGGACGTGGGGGGAAGGCTATACTGAAGCTTTCTTT